This T cell receptor beta chain stems from a study of patients and donors after allogeneic stem cell transplantation. This clonotype appeared a few times. TCRdb re-analysed the RT-PCR reads in MiXCR, keeping a single row per CDR3 protein. The sample yields about a million distinct CDR3 sequences, more than 15% seen once. The sample consisted of blood, either unsorted or a sorted T cell fraction (not recorded which). The TCR comes from a human donor who was either an allogeneic HSCT recipient or a stem cell or donor lymphocyte infusion donor (not recorded which). It is not recorded whose cells these are; they may come from a transplant donor.

CDR3 bases: TGTGCTAGTGGCCCAGAGCTAGCGGGAACGGAGACCCAGTACTTC. It yields the protein CASGPELAGTETQYF. The chain recombines TRBV12-5 with TRBJ2-5; 9 nucleotides line up with TRBD2. Trimming took 6 bases from V and 5 from J; bases not matched to a gene: 10. From germline, CDR1 is LGHNT and CDR2 FRNRAP. The CDR3 length is 15 residues. Full variable domain (outside the CDR3, taken from reference TRBV12-5 and TRBJ2-5): DARVTQTPRHKVTEMGQEVTMRCQPILGHNTVFWYRQTMMQGLELLAYFRNRAPLDDSGMPKDRFSAEMPDATLATLKIQPSEPRDSAVYFCASGPELAGTETQYFGPGTRLLVL.